Presented here are 8 T cell receptor beta chains from one specimen sequenced in a study of cytomegalovirus exposure and HLA in healthy donors. Some clones are missing from TCRdb's copy, which holds only in-frame ones; the method was immunoSEQ multiplex PCR. The sample carries some 79,000 clones, about 93% recorded once. The sequencing input was PBMCs. The source of these receptors is a woman aged 18-30 years in good health and CMV-seropositive.

V gene TRBV7-9 combines with J gene TRBJ2-7, with D perhaps TRBD1 (6 bases). Germline values: CDR1 SEHNR, CDR2 FQNEAQ (reference sequence). V lost 6 bases to trimming and J lost 0 bases, with 9 bases between them. The CDR3 is made up of 13 amino acids. CDR3 in DNA: TGTGCCAGCAGGTTACAGGGCTCCTACGAGCAGTACTTC. It codes for CASRLQGSYEQYF.

The genes are TRBV7-9 and TRBJ1-4, with TRBD1 as a possible D gene (5 bases). The CDR3 extends over 16 amino acids. Trimming pared 1 base from V and 3 bases from J, leaving 12 bases between. CDR1 and CDR2 from the germline V gene are SEHNR and FQNEAQ (reference sequence). CDR3 protein: CASSLEGGGSNEKLFF. As DNA, the CDR3 is TGTGCCAGCAGCTTAGAAGGCGGGGGGTCTAATGAAAAACTGTTTTTT. Using reference TRBV7-9 and TRBJ1-4 for the parts outside the CDR3, the full variable domain is DTGVSQNPRHKITKRGQNVTFRCDPISEHNRLYWYRQTLGQGPEFLTYFQNEAQLEKSRLLSDRFSAERPKGSFSTLEIQRTEQGDSAMYLCASSLEGGGSNEKLFFGSGTQLSVL.

V gene TRBV4-1 combines with J gene TRBJ2-1; 12 bases map to TRBD2. Germline V gene lookup returns CDR1 MGHRA and CDR2 YSYEKL. Trimming cost V 0 bases and J 8 bases; bases outside gene matches: 14. This CDR3 has 19 amino acids. The CDR3 DNA reads as TGCGCCAGCAGCCAAGATTTTGTCCGCGCTAGCGGGGGGGGCGATGAGCAGTTCTTC. This translates into CASSQDFVRASGGGDEQFF.

The chain has TRBV28 and TRBJ1-4; tentatively, D is TRBD1 (6 bases). Germline V lookup: CDR1 MDHEN, CDR2 SYDVKM. The V end was cut by 5 bases, the J end by 8 bases, with 12 bases between. The CDR3 runs 13 residues. In DNA form, the CDR3 reads TGTGCCAGCAGTGTACAGGGATGGGAAAAACTGTTTTTT. This codes for CASSVQGWEKLFF.

Here the CDR3 reads CASSAGQGRHTIYF. As DNA, the CDR3 is TGTGCCAGCAGCGCCGGACAGGGCCGACACACCATATATTTT. The V call is TRBV9, the J call TRBJ1-3, with TRBD1 identical over 8 bases. The CDR3 contains 14 residues. The trim removed 3 bases at V and 8 bases at J, leaving 7 bases unmatched. Germline V gene sequence: CDR1 SGDLS, CDR2 YYNGEE.

The chain is built from TRBV6-6 and TRBJ2-2, with 8 bases lining up with TRBD2. Per the germline V gene, CDR1 is MNHNY and CDR2 is SVGAGI (reference sequence). This CDR3 has 15 amino acids. V gave up 7 bases and J gave up 4 bases; unmatched junction bases: 8. The CDR3 loop is CASTNSGSGTGELFF. The CDR3 region has the DNA TGTGCCAGCACTAACAGCGGGAGTGGCACCGGGGAGCTGTTTTTT.

The rearrangement uses TRBV28 and TRBJ1-2, with 9 bases fitting TRBD1. The CDR3 consists of 13 residues. CDR1 is MDHEN, CDR2 SYDVKM, per germline. V gave up 5 bases and J gave up 6 bases; unmatched junction bases: 4. The CDR3 coding sequence is TGTGCCAGCAGTATTCGGGACAGGGATGGCTACACCTTC. This translates into CASSIRDRDGYTF.

J is TRBJ1-2 and V is TRBV4-3, with D maybe TRBD1 (6 bases). V shed 2 bases and J shed 5 bases, with 15 bases lying between them. The CDR3 sequence is 15 residues long. The germline V gene has CDR1 LGHNA and CDR2 YSLEER. The CDR3 protein is CASSQSFQGSYGYTF. The CDR3 DNA reads as TGCGCCAGCAGCCAAAGTTTCCAGGGGTCTTATGGCTACACCTTC.